Below are 20 T cell receptor beta chains sequenced from a single sample in a study of human CD8 memory T cell subsets. The authors made TCR beta libraries using UMI-labeled 5' RACE. From its re-call of the 5' RACE reads, TCRdb lists each CDR3 protein once, without DNA. The ten most abundant clones cover 20% of a sample with about 9,200 distinct CDR3 sequences. Early memory CD8+ T cells that were CCR7+ PD-1+ TIGIT+ and had exhausted-like traits were the TPEX cells. The sequenced sample was CD8+ T cells from PBMCs. These receptors came from a human donor in good health.

This chain joins TRBV7-8 and TRBJ2-2; TCRdb's assignment of TRBD2 cannot be checked, as there is no DNA. Germline CDR1 is SGHVS and CDR2 is FQNEAQ. The CDR3 covers 16 residues. CDR3 amino acids: CASSQAGGLNTGELFF.

The chain combines TRBV5-1 with TRBJ2-7; TCRdb proposes TRBD1, but this gene call is untestable without DNA. The CDR3 has 13 residues. Germline CDR1 SGHRS, CDR2 YFSETQ. CDR3 amino acids: CASSQDWGYEQYF.

The rearrangement links TRBV28 to TRBJ2-7; TCRdb indicates TRBD1, and absent DNA this call remains unverified. This CDR3 has 13 residues. The germline gives CDR1 MDHEN, CDR2 SYDVKM. CDR3 region: CASSSPPRFEQYF.

This chain links TRBV19 with TRBJ2-1. The CDR3 is 14 amino acids. Germline V gene sequence: CDR1 LNHDA, CDR2 SQIVND (reference sequence). CDR3 in amino acids: CASSIGASGNEQFF.

This clonotype registers medium-sized by frequency. The chain has TRBV7-2 and TRBJ2-7. Per the germline V gene, CDR1 is SGHTA and CDR2 is FQGNSA. This CDR3 is 12 amino acids long. CDR3 region: CASSSATYEQYF.

This chain's CDR3 is CSVWETEKNYGYTF. This chain connects TRBV29-1 to TRBJ1-2; the D gene TCRdb calls, TRBD1, cannot be checked with no DNA. This CDR3 contains 14 residues. Germline CDR1 reads SQVTM; CDR2 reads ANQGSEA.

The V and J genes are TRBV4-1 and TRBJ1-5. CDR1 and CDR2 from the germline V gene are MGHRA and YSYEKL. The CDR3 is 16 amino acids. The CDR3: CASSQDPRAGNQPQHF.

V usage is TRBV10-3 and J usage is TRBJ1-3. From germline, CDR1 is ENHRY and CDR2 SYGVKD. The CDR3 loop spans 16 amino acids. CDR3 residues: CAISESVGGSGNTIYF.

V gene TRBV9 combines with J gene TRBJ2-2. The CDR3 is 13 residues long. Germline CDR1 and CDR2: SGDLS and YYNGEE. The CDR3 sequence is CASSVGGTGELFF.

The rearrangement joins TRBV19 to TRBJ2-7; lacking DNA, the TRBD1 call made by TCRdb goes unchecked. CDR3 length: 17 amino acids. The germline CDR1 and CDR2 sequences are LNHDA and SQIVND (reference sequence). CDR3 region: CASSIKRGSATGYEQYF.

The rearrangement uses TRBV12-3 or TRBV12-4 and TRBJ1-1. This CDR3 region has 15 residues. This chain's CDR3 is CASSYRREMNTEAFF.

The chain couples TRBV7-2 to TRBJ2-2. The germline CDR1 and CDR2 sequences are SGHTA and FQGNSA. There are 14 residues in the CDR3. The CDR3: CASSGWENTGELFF.

The CDR3 here is CASSWTPGEGDTGELFF. The chain recombines TRBV5-1 with TRBJ2-2; the D call of TRBD1 rests on TCRdb alone, since no DNA is present to check it. The CDR3 loop spans 17 amino acids. The germline V gene encodes CDR1 SGHRS and CDR2 YFSETQ.

The chain employs TRBV5-1 and TRBJ2-7; TCRdb indicates TRBD1, and absent DNA this call remains unverified. The length of the CDR3 is 16 residues. Germline assignment: CDR1 SGHRS and CDR2 YFSETQ. The CDR3 sequence is CASSPGGGTGSYEQYF.

The V gene is TRBV25-1, the J gene TRBJ2-4; the D gene TCRdb calls, TRBD2, cannot be checked with no DNA. This CDR3 spans 16 amino acids. CDR1 MGHDK and CDR2 SYGVNS come from the germline V gene. CDR3 protein: CASSDSLDTSKNIQYF.

Judged by frequency, this clonotype is large. This chain uses TRBV7-9 with TRBJ1-6. Germline V gene lookup returns CDR1 SEHNR and CDR2 FQNEAQ (reference sequence). This CDR3 region has 17 residues. The CDR3 sequence: CASSLALSGRGNSPLHF.

V gene TRBV9 combines with J gene TRBJ2-1; there is no DNA to check the TCRdb D call of TRBD2. The CDR3 contains 16 residues. Per germline, CDR1 SGDLS and CDR2 YYNGEE. The CDR3 protein is CASSVESSGSLNEQFF.

According to its frequency, this clonotype is medium-sized. The V and J genes are TRBV7-8 and TRBJ2-3; TCRdb picks TRBD2, but there is no DNA to check that call. The CDR3 is made up of 17 amino acids. Germline loops: CDR1 SGHVS, CDR2 FQNEAQ. CDR3 amino acids: CASSLMPGTTGGDTQYF.

This clonotype is labeled medium-sized based on frequency. The V call is TRBV5-1, the J call TRBJ1-2. CDR1 SGHRS and CDR2 YFSETQ come from the germline V gene. CDR3 length: 13 residues. The CDR3 loop is CASSYDKTYGYTF.

The rearrangement uses TRBV10-3 and TRBJ2-7; with no DNA, the TCRdb D assignment of TRBD2 cannot be verified. This CDR3 has 15 residues. CDR1 is ENHRY, CDR2 SYGVKD, per germline. CDR3 in amino acids: CAISESPSGDYEQYF.